This T cell receptor (beta chain) was sequenced for a study of blood T cell repertoires in COVID-19. The germline V gene encodes CDR1 WSHSY and CDR2 SAAADI. The V gene lost 10 bases and the J gene lost 5 bases, with 14 bases spanning the gap. The CDR3 has 12 amino acids. The method was immunoSEQ multiplex PCR; TCRdb's version includes in-frame clones alone and lacks a portion of them. The repertoire consists of fewer than 45,000 clones, with about 76% occurring once and the leading ten covering under 12%. The receptor's source is a man aged 70-80 years with COVID-19, enrolled during active disease. Material: peripheral blood. The V call is TRBV10-2, the J call TRBJ1-2, with D perhaps matching TRBD1 (5 bases). The CDR3 is CATDSSLYGYTF. In DNA form, the CDR3 reads TGCGCCACCGACAGCTCCCTTTATGGCTACACCTTC.